The 21 T cell receptor beta chains listed next were all sequenced from one sample in a study of blood T cell repertoires in COVID-19. Clones were sequenced by immunoSEQ multiplex PCR, and TCRdb holds only the in-frame ones, with some missing. Of some 300,000 clones in the sample, about nine tenths were seen once. Specimen: PBMCs or T cells enriched from blood (not recorded which). Source of these receptors: a woman between 45 and 60 years old who had been exposed to COVID-19.

V gene TRBV19 combines with J gene TRBJ2-5; possibly TRBD2 for D (6 bases). Germline CDR1 reads LNHDA; CDR2 reads SQIVND (reference sequence). Trimming cost V 6 bases and J 8 bases, with 10 bases left between them. The CDR3 covers 11 residues. The CDR3: CASSVGGTQYF. As DNA, the CDR3 is TGTGCCAGTAGCGTCGGGGGAACCCAGTACTTC.

This clone occurred a few times. The gene calls are TRBV2 and TRBJ2-2; a possible D gene is TRBD2 (6 bases). Trimming cost V 3 bases and J 8 bases, with 7 bases left between them. This CDR3 contains 12 residues. Germline-derived CDR1 and CDR2 are SNHLY and FYNNEI. The CDR3 DNA sequence: TGTGCCAGCAGTGACCTAGCGGGGGAGCTGTTTTTT. Translating it yields CASSDLAGELFF.

This clone was observed once. The chain joins TRBV5-6 to TRBJ1-4; 7 nucleotides align to TRBD1. Germline CDR1 and CDR2: SGHDT and YYEEEE. There are 15 residues in the CDR3. The ends lost 0 bases at V and 1 base at J; junction bases unmatched: 0. Here the CDR3 DNA reads TGTGCCAGCAGCTTGGACAGGGGAACTAATGAAAAACTGTTTTTT. Its translation: CASSLDRGTNEKLFF.

The chain uses TRBV9 and TRBJ1-4, with 7 nucleotides matching TRBD1. The CDR3 is 15 residues long. CDR1 and CDR2 from the germline V gene are SGDLS and YYNGEE. V trimming: 4 bases; J trimming: 6 bases; junction bases outside the gene matches: 9. In DNA form, the CDR3 reads TGTGCCAGCAGCTTTCACAGGGGACTTTATGAAAAACTGTTTTTT. This codes for CASSFHRGLYEKLFF.

The chain has TRBV3-1 (or the pseudogene TRBV3-2) and TRBJ1-1; no clear D gene. V shed 4 bases and J shed 0 bases, with 9 bases lying between them. Per the germline V gene, CDR1 is LGHDT and CDR2 is YNNKEL (reference sequence). The CDR3 covers 14 residues. CDR3 bases: TGTGCCAGCAGCCCCGGGAACCTGAACACTGAAGCTTTCTTT. As protein: CASSPGNLNTEAFF.

The chain recombines TRBV5-5 with TRBJ1-4; D not certain. This CDR3 is 15 amino acids long. Germline-derived CDR1 and CDR2 are SGHKS and YYEKEE (reference sequence). The ends were cut back, 0 bases at V and 8 bases at J, with 14 bases in the middle. The CDR3 nucleotides are TGTGCCAGCAGCTTGGGCGGCAGCGGGAGGGAAAAACTGTTTTTT. The encoded protein is CASSLGGSGREKLFF.

The rearrangement links TRBV3-1 (or the pseudogene TRBV3-2) to TRBJ2-7; D gene unclear. The CDR3 contains 14 residues. Germline values: CDR1 LGHDT, CDR2 YNNKEL (reference sequence). The V end was cut by 4 bases, the J end by 0 bases, with 10 bases between. CDR3 region: CASSLATSSYEQYF. CDR3 bases: TGTGCCAGCAGCCTTGCTACGAGCTCCTACGAGCAGTACTTC.

This chain joins TRBV2 and TRBJ2-5, with a possible D match to TRBD1 (8 bases). CDR1 and CDR2 from the germline V gene are SNHLY and FYNNEI. The CDR3 covers 18 residues. The ends were cut back, 4 bases at V and 7 bases at J, with 28 bases in the middle. CDR3 sequence: CASSVRGDPGQEKRTQYF. DNA for the CDR3: TGTGCCAGCAGTGTTCGGGGGGACCCGGGACAGGAAAAGAGGACCCAGTACTTC.

This chain uses TRBV4-1 with TRBJ1-2; D possibly corresponds to TRBD1 (5 bases). The CDR3 loop spans 15 amino acids. Between the trimmed V and J ends, which lost 4 bases and 4 bases, there was a span of 16 bases. Germline V gene sequence: CDR1 MGHRA, CDR2 YSYEKL. This CDR3 is CASSPGQDSIYGYTF. For the CDR3, the DNA is TGCGCCAGCAGCCCTGGACAAGACTCGATCTATGGCTACACCTTC.

The chain joins TRBV20-1 to TRBJ2-1; TRBD2 is a possible D gene (6 bases). This CDR3 spans 15 amino acids. Germline V lookup: CDR1 DFQATT, CDR2 SNEGSKA (reference sequence). V dropped 3 bases and J dropped 1 base, with 13 bases sitting between them. The CDR3 reads CSASGGRGSYNEQFF. The CDR3, as DNA: TGCAGTGCTAGTGGCGGCCGGGGGTCCTACAATGAGCAGTTCTTC.

The rearrangement joins TRBV3-1 (or the pseudogene TRBV3-2) to TRBJ1-2; D is undetermined. Germline lookup yields CDR1 LGHDT and CDR2 YNNKEL (reference sequence). The V and J ends lost 6 bases and 4 bases respectively, with 6 bases between them. The CDR3 has 11 residues. The CDR3 here is CASSSLYGYTF. Written as DNA, the CDR3 is TGTGCCAGCAGTTCCCTCTATGGCTACACCTTC.

Comment on this clone: A junction end diverges from the germline sequence, so it may reflect a read error. The chain links TRBV7-7 to TRBJ1-5; 8 nucleotides agree with TRBD1. The CDR3 contains 18 residues. Germline V gene sequence: CDR1 SSHAT, CDR2 FNYEAQ (reference sequence). CDR3 coding DNA: TGTGCTAGCAGCTCAGGTCGACAGGGGAGAAGTCGCAATCAGCCCCAGCATTTT. It encodes CASSSGRQGRSRNQPQHF.

V is TRBV15 and J is TRBJ1-2; the match to TRBD1 covers 10 bases. With 5 bases clipped from V and 8 bases from J, the junction kept 5 bases outside the gene matches. The CDR3 totals 13 residues. The V gene's germline CDR1 is LNHNV and CDR2 YYDKDF (reference sequence). CDR3 DNA: TGTGCCACCAGCCAAGGACAGGGGGACGGCTACACCTTC. It specifies CATSQGQGDGYTF. Using reference TRBV15 and TRBJ1-2 for the parts outside the CDR3, the full variable domain is DAMVIQNPRYQVTQFGKPVTLSCSQTLNHNVMYWYQQKSSQAPKLLFHYYDKDFNNEADTPDNFQSRRPNTSFCFLDIRSPGLGDTAMYLCATSQGQGDGYTFGSGTRLTVV.

The CDR3 DNA reads as TGTGCCAGTAGTTCCCCGGGACTAGAAGAGACCCAGTACTTC. The encoded protein is CASSSPGLEETQYF. The chain is built from TRBV19 and TRBJ2-5, with 8 positions matching TRBD2. The CDR3 consists of 14 residues. J was trimmed by 3 bases and V by 5 bases; bases with no gene match: 5. The germline V gene encodes CDR1 LNHDA and CDR2 SQIVND (reference sequence). The full variable domain, rest sourced from reference TRBV19 and TRBJ2-5, is DGGITQSPKYLFRKEGQNVTLSCEQNLNHDAMYWYRQDPGQGLRLIYYSQIVNDFQKGDIAEGYSVSREKKESFPLTVTSAQKNPTAFYLCASSSPGLEETQYFGPGTRLLVL.

The CDR3 bases are TGTGCCAGCAGCCAAGATGGGGGACACCGTGTGCTACTTTCTGGAAACACCATATATTTT. Its protein product is CASSQDGGHRVLLSGNTIYF. The rearrangement links TRBV3-1 (or the pseudogene TRBV3-2) to TRBJ1-3; possibly TRBD1 for D (6 bases). Deletions cut 0 bases from V and 1 base from J, with 22 bases between. CDR3 length: 20 amino acids. Germline CDR1 is LGHDT and CDR2 is YNNKEL (reference sequence).

On this clone itself: Mismatch with germline at one junction end may stem from a read error. The V call is TRBV7-2, the J call TRBJ2-3, with TRBD1 matching over 8 bases. The V gene's germline CDR1 is SGHTA and CDR2 FQGNSA. CDR3 length: 14 amino acids. The CDR3 DNA sequence: TGTGCCAGCAGCGTAGCCAGGGGGCTAGATACGCAGTATTTT. Its protein product is CASSVARGLDTQYF. The whole variable domain, filled in from reference TRBV7-2 and TRBJ2-3, reads GAGVSQSPSNKVTEKGKDVELRCDPISGHTALYWYRQSLGQGLEFLIYFQGNSAPDKSGLPSDRFSAERTGGSVSTLTIQRTQQEDSAVYLCASSVARGLDTQYFGPGTRLTVL.

The V gene is TRBV12-3 or TRBV12-4, the J gene TRBJ2-2, with D unresolved. V was trimmed by 3 bases and J by 6 bases, leaving 5 bases between them. This CDR3 region has 12 residues. Here the CDR3 reads CASSFSAGELFF. CDR3 DNA sequence: TGTGCCAGCAGTTTTTCGGCCGGGGAGCTGTTTTTT.

This sequence joins TRBV27 and TRBJ2-7, with TRBD2 as a possible D gene (6 bases). Trimming stripped 4 bases from V and 0 bases from J, with 16 bases between. The CDR3 loop spans 16 amino acids. Germline V gives CDR1 MNHEY, CDR2 SMNVEV (reference sequence). Written as DNA, the CDR3 is TGTGCCAGCAGTTGGGATGGGGGGTTACCCTCCTACGAGCAGTACTTC. The encoded protein is CASSWDGGLPSYEQYF.

The chain combines TRBV4-1 with TRBJ2-3; 9 positions agree with TRBD2. The CDR3 loop spans 18 amino acids. The V segment lost 4 bases and the J segment 4 bases; nucleotides outside the gene matches: 15. CDR1 is MGHRA and CDR2 is YSYEKL in the germline V gene. The CDR3 coding sequence is TGCGCCAGCAGCCTGACCGGACACCGCGGGGGGGCGTCAGATACGCAGTATTTT. Translation gives CASSLTGHRGGASDTQYF.

The chain joins TRBV3-1 (or the pseudogene TRBV3-2) to TRBJ1-1, with 9 bases identical to TRBD1. This CDR3 is 14 amino acids long. The V gene's germline CDR1 is LGHDT and CDR2 YNNKEL (reference sequence). The junction had 1 base not matched to a gene; V was cut back by 4 bases and J by 1 base. CDR3 nucleotides: TGTGCCAGCAGCCCACAGGGGGCGAACACTGAAGCTTTCTTT. Translation gives CASSPQGANTEAFF.

The gene calls are TRBV10-3 and TRBJ1-6, with 7 bases lining up with TRBD1. The germline CDR1 and CDR2 sequences are ENHRY and SYGVKD. The CDR3 runs to 12 residues. The J segment lost 5 bases and the V segment lost 9 bases, leaving 1 base of the junction unmatched. In nucleotides, the CDR3 is TGTGCCATAGGACAGGATAATTCACCCCTCCACTTT. Translating it yields CAIGQDNSPLHF.